The 6 T cell receptor beta chains below were found in one sample sequenced in a study of shared clonotypes between healthy human individuals. Cells designated naive CD8 were CD45RO-negative and were positively selected for CCR7, with terminally differentiated effector memory CD45RA+ cells excluded. Generated by immunoSEQ multiplex PCR, the TCRdb table keeps only in-frame clones and is missing some. The sample has some 2,000,000 clones, around 96% seen once. The sequenced material came from naive CD8+ T cells sorted from blood. The source is a man aged 18 to 35 in good health.

The V call is TRBV30, the J call TRBJ2-1; the D is unclear. V shed 0 bases and J shed 10 bases, with 10 bases lying between them. This CDR3 is built from 12 residues. CDR1 is GTSNPN and CDR2 is SVGIG in the germline V gene (reference sequence). CDR3 nucleotides: TGTGCCTGGAGTGTACTTTTTGAAGAGCAGTTCTTC. Translating it yields CAWSVLFEEQFF. Variable domain in full (rest from reference TRBV30 and TRBJ2-1): SQTIHQWPATLVQPVGSPLSLECTVEGTSNPNLYWYRQAAGRGLQLLFYSVGIGQISSEVPQNLSASRPQDRQFILSSKKLLLSDSGFYLCAWSVLFEEQFFGPGTRLTVL.

CDR3 coding DNA: TGCGCCAGCAGCCCGGGACTAGCGAATTCCCACAATGAGCAGTTCTTC. Amino acid sequence: CASSPGLANSHNEQFF. The chain combines TRBV4-1 with TRBJ2-1; 10 bases line up with TRBD2. V was clipped by 4 bases and J by 5 bases; unmatched bases: 8. Per the germline V gene, CDR1 is MGHRA and CDR2 is YSYEKL. CDR3 length: 16 residues.

This chain uses TRBV6-5 with TRBJ1-5; D not certain. The V and J ends lost 6 bases and 3 bases respectively, with 12 bases between them. Per the germline V gene, CDR1 is MNHEY and CDR2 is SVGAGI. This CDR3 is built from 14 residues. The CDR3 reads CASSITPVNQPQHF. DNA for the CDR3: TGTGCCAGCAGCATTACACCTGTCAATCAGCCCCAGCATTTT.

V usage is TRBV19 and J usage is TRBJ2-7, with D perhaps TRBD1 (5 bases). This CDR3 region has 16 residues. Trimming removed 0 bases at V and 3 bases at J, with 15 bases between. Germline V gene sequence: CDR1 LNHDA, CDR2 SQIVND (reference sequence). The CDR3 region is CASSIDLEQVYYEQYF. The CDR3, as DNA: TGTGCCAGTAGTATAGATCTAGAACAGGTCTACTACGAGCAGTACTTC.

This clone was seen only once. The genes are TRBV27 and TRBJ2-2, with 14 bases matching TRBD2. The germline V gene has CDR1 MNHEY and CDR2 SMNVEV (reference sequence). With V trimmed by 2 bases and J by 5 bases, 4 bases remained unmatched. This CDR3 spans 17 amino acids. CDR3 DNA: TGTGCCAGCAGTTTACTAAGGACTAGCGGGGGGACCGGGGAGCTGTTTTTT. It is translated as CASSLLRTSGGTGELFF.

The rearrangement links TRBV6-5 to TRBJ2-7; the D is unclear. Trimming stripped 0 bases from V and 3 bases from J, with 9 bases between. This CDR3 spans 14 amino acids. Germline CDR1 MNHEY, CDR2 SVGAGI. CDR3 in amino acids: CASSYSEAVYEQYF. CDR3 DNA sequence: TGTGCCAGCAGTTACTCTGAGGCGGTCTACGAGCAGTACTTC.